The 28 T cell receptor beta chains below all came from one sample that was sequenced in a study of T cell changes during pregnancy in multiple sclerosis. The protocol was immunoSEQ multiplex PCR, while the TCRdb copy is restricted to in-frame clones and leaves out a portion. The sample includes more than 55,000 clones, roughly 92% of them seen just once. Sample: peripheral blood, taken in the first trimester of pregnancy. These receptor sequences come from a female donor in good health, enrolled as a control in a pregnancy study.

V gene TRBV5-5 combines with J gene TRBJ1-5; D gene uncertain. This CDR3 has 18 residues. Deletions cut 5 bases from V and 0 bases from J, with 21 bases between. Per the germline V gene, CDR1 is SGHKS and CDR2 is YYEKEE (reference sequence). The CDR3, as DNA: TGTGCCAGCAGGGCTTCCGACGGGTTCGGAATTAGCAATCAGCCCCAGCATTTT. Protein: CASRASDGFGISNQPQHF.

The rearrangement joins TRBV6-1 to TRBJ1-6; D not certain. This CDR3 contains 12 residues. The germline V gene encodes CDR1 MNHNS and CDR2 SASEGT. The germline V and J ends were trimmed by 6 bases and 17 bases, with 17 bases remaining between them. CDR3 region: CASSWSPIGVHF. CDR3 DNA: TGTGCCAGCAGCTGGAGCCCTATTGGTGTCCACTTT.

This clone was seen once. The chain links TRBV20-1 to TRBJ2-1, with 8 positions matching TRBD1. Looked up from germline, CDR1 is DFQATT and CDR2 is SNEGSKA (reference sequence). The CDR3 contains 11 residues. CDR3 DNA: TGCGCAGGGGGCAGGGCAAATGAGCAGTTCTTC. It specifies CAGGRANEQFF.

The chain uses TRBV27 and TRBJ1-4, with 8 bases lining up with TRBD1. The CDR3 is 15 amino acids. V lost 6 bases, J lost 7 bases, and 10 bases stayed unmatched. Germline V lookup: CDR1 MNHEY, CDR2 SMNVEV (reference sequence). In DNA form, the CDR3 reads TGTGCCAGCAGCGCCCGGACAGGGACGCTTGAAAAACTGTTTTTT. It encodes CASSARTGTLEKLFF.

The chain uses TRBV4-1 and TRBJ2-7; D call uncertain. V lost 1 base to trimming and J lost 0 bases, with 10 bases between them. Germline lookup yields CDR1 MGHRA and CDR2 YSYEKL. The CDR3 length is 15 residues. The CDR3 bases are TGCGCCAGCAGCCAAGGGCCAGCGAGCTCCTACGAGCAGTACTTC. Translating gives CASSQGPASSYEQYF.

This clone has a handful of counts. CDR3 residues: CASSIDVGQGITDTQYF. The CDR3 region has the DNA TGTGCCAGTAGTATAGACGTGGGACAGGGGATCACAGATACGCAGTATTTT. The V call is TRBV19, the J call TRBJ2-3, with TRBD1 matching 10 bases. The germline gives CDR1 LNHDA, CDR2 SQIVND (reference sequence). V lost 0 bases, J lost 2 bases, and 5 bases stayed unmatched. The CDR3 sequence is 17 residues long.

CDR3: CASSVGTSNTDTQYF. The CDR3 nucleotides are TGTGCCAGCAGCGTCGGGACTAGTAACACAGATACGCAGTATTTT. The chain couples TRBV9 to TRBJ2-3; TRBD2 agrees at 8 bases. CDR1 is SGDLS and CDR2 is YYNGEE in the germline V gene. With 2 bases clipped from V and 2 bases from J, the junction kept 4 bases outside the gene matches. The CDR3 has 15 residues.

The chain couples TRBV19 to TRBJ2-1, with TRBD2 matching over 10 bases. Germline CDR1 LNHDA, CDR2 SQIVND (reference sequence). This CDR3 region has 18 residues. V lost 6 bases, J lost 1 base, and 12 bases stayed unmatched. The CDR3, as DNA: TGTGCCAGTAGAGGAGGGGTAGCGGGAGGTTCGTCCTACAATGAGCAGTTCTTC. Translation gives CASRGGVAGGSSYNEQFF.

This clone was detected only a few times. The chain employs TRBV5-1 and TRBJ2-2; 8 nucleotides align to TRBD2. The V gene's germline CDR1 is SGHRS and CDR2 YFSETQ. V was pared by 3 bases and J by 6 bases, with 1 base of the junction left unmatched. CDR3 length: 13 amino acids. The CDR3: CASSWGLAGELFF. In nucleotides, the CDR3 is TGCGCCAGCAGCTGGGGACTAGCCGGGGAGCTGTTTTTT.

The chain employs TRBV5-1 and TRBJ2-7; 16 bases map to TRBD2. This CDR3 comprises 17 residues. Losses at the gene ends were 3 bases for V and 5 bases for J; bases not matched to a gene: 8. The germline gives CDR1 SGHRS, CDR2 YFSETQ. The chain's CDR3 is CASSYPGLAGGSNEQYF. CDR3 DNA: TGCGCCAGCAGCTACCCGGGACTAGCGGGAGGGTCCAACGAGCAGTACTTC. The whole variable domain, remainder taken from reference TRBV5-1 and TRBJ2-7, is KAGVTQTPRYLIKTRGQQVTLSCSPISGHRSVSWYQQTPGQGLQFLFEYFSETQRNKGNFPGRFSGRQFSNSRSEMNVSTLELGDSALYLCASSYPGLAGGSNEQYFGPGTRLTVT.

The chain employs TRBV28 and TRBJ2-1, with 8 bases that match TRBD2. The CDR3 sequence is 15 residues long. Germline trimming cut 4 bases from V and 8 bases from J; bases unmatched to any gene: 10. Germline CDR1 MDHEN, CDR2 SYDVKM. CDR3 in amino acids: CASSSGGLRDDEQFF. CDR3 bases: TGTGCCAGCAGTTCGGGGGGGCTAAGGGACGATGAGCAGTTCTTC.

The chain has TRBV7-9 and TRBJ2-1; maybe TRBD2 (6 bases). V dropped 5 bases and J dropped 7 bases, with 18 bases sitting between them. This CDR3 region has 15 residues. The germline CDR1 and CDR2 sequences are SEHNR and FQNEAQ (reference sequence). The CDR3 here is CASSKRGSAANEQFF. CDR3 nucleotide sequence: TGTGCCAGCAGCAAACGGGGGAGTGCGGCAAATGAGCAGTTCTTC.

This clone was picked up one time. The V gene is TRBV29-1, the J gene TRBJ2-5; 9 positions agree with TRBD2. Germline V gene sequence: CDR1 SQVTM, CDR2 ANQGSEA. The CDR3 is 14 amino acids. V shed 6 bases and J 3 bases; nucleotides not matched to a gene: 8. Here the CDR3 reads CSVQLAGRKETQYF. Here the CDR3 DNA reads TGCAGCGTCCAACTAGCGGGTAGAAAAGAGACCCAGTACTTC.

The genes are TRBV5-1 and TRBJ2-7; maybe TRBD1 (5 bases). V was trimmed by 5 bases and J by 7 bases, leaving 28 bases between them. Germline CDR1 is SGHRS and CDR2 is YFSETQ. CDR3 length: 17 amino acids. Here the CDR3 reads CASSPALAGLALGEQYF. The DNA of the CDR3 is TGCGCCAGCAGTCCCGCTTTAGCAGGGCTTGCACTGGGGGAGCAGTACTTC.

This chain joins TRBV5-6 and TRBJ2-7; the D gene is possibly TRBD2 (6 bases). The CDR3 has 15 residues. Germline V lookup: CDR1 SGHDT, CDR2 YYEEEE. Trimming left V 0 bases short and J 2 bases short, with 12 bases between. The CDR3 sequence: CASSLGAGRTYEQYF. CDR3 sequence (DNA): TGTGCCAGCAGCTTGGGGGCAGGGAGGACCTACGAGCAGTACTTC.

The rearrangement links TRBV13 to TRBJ2-1, with unresolved D. CDR3 length equals 14 residues. V lost 3 bases, J lost 1 base, and 7 bases lay in between. Germline CDR1 reads PRHDT; CDR2 reads FYEKMQ (reference sequence). CDR3 amino acids: CASSFSESYNEQFF. CDR3 nucleotides: TGTGCCAGCAGCTTCAGCGAGTCCTACAATGAGCAGTTCTTC.

The V call is TRBV29-1, the J call TRBJ2-5; the D is unclear. Germline V lookup: CDR1 SQVTM, CDR2 ANQGSEA. With 3 bases removed from V and 0 bases from J, the gap between germline ends came to 8 bases. The length of the CDR3 is 13 residues. The CDR3 loop reads CSVDPGYQETQYF. DNA of the CDR3: TGCAGCGTTGATCCCGGGTACCAAGAGACCCAGTACTTC.

The CDR3 loop reads CASSKWTSASYNEQFF. In DNA form, the CDR3 reads TGTGCCAGCAGTAAATGGACTAGCGCGTCTTACAATGAGCAGTTCTTC. This chain uses TRBV6-4 with TRBJ2-1, with 9 nucleotides matching TRBD2. Germline V gene lookup returns CDR1 MRHNA and CDR2 SNTAGT. J lost 4 bases, V lost 5 bases, and 9 bases had no gene match. The CDR3 consists of 16 residues.

This sequence joins TRBV19 and TRBJ1-5; D is ambiguous. The V gene's germline CDR1 is LNHDA and CDR2 SQIVND (reference sequence). The CDR3 consists of 12 residues. Trimming removed 5 bases at V and 6 bases at J, with 8 bases between. The CDR3 loop is CASSHESQPQHF. CDR3 sequence (DNA): TGTGCCAGTAGTCACGAGTCTCAGCCCCAGCATTTT. Full variable domain (outside the CDR3, taken from reference TRBV19 and TRBJ1-5): DGGITQSPKYLFRKEGQNVTLSCEQNLNHDAMYWYRQDPGQGLRLIYYSQIVNDFQKGDIAEGYSVSREKKESFPLTVTSAQKNPTAFYLCASSHESQPQHFGDGTRLSIL.

This clone is judged medium-sized. The DNA of the CDR3 is TGTGCCAGCAGTGTCCTAGCGGGAGAGACAGATACGCAGTATTTT. Amino acid sequence: CASSVLAGETDTQYF. The rearrangement uses TRBV6-1 and TRBJ2-3; TRBD2 aligns across 10 bases. The CDR3 sequence is 15 residues long. Germline CDR1 and CDR2: MNHNS and SASEGT. With V trimmed by 4 bases and J by 3 bases, 4 bases remained unmatched.

The chain combines TRBV6-5 with TRBJ2-4; D gene ambiguous. Trimming cost V 4 bases and J 3 bases, with 13 bases left between them. The CDR3 length is 15 residues. Germline assignment: CDR1 MNHEY and CDR2 SVGAGI. CDR3 DNA: TGTGCCAGCAGTTCCCTCCCGAGCTACAAAAACATTCAGTACTTC. Its protein is CASSSLPSYKNIQYF.

This clone was counted once. The V gene is TRBV2, the J gene TRBJ1-1; D possibly corresponds to TRBD1 (6 bases). V was clipped by 6 bases and J by 9 bases, with 14 bases between them. Germline loops: CDR1 SNHLY, CDR2 FYNNEI. The CDR3 is 12 residues long. CDR3 sequence reads: CASSRSGQKAFF. The CDR3 nucleotides read TGTGCCAGCAGCAGATCGGGACAAAAAGCTTTCTTT.

The V call is TRBV28, the J call TRBJ2-7, with a weak D call TRBD2 (5 bases). V dropped 7 bases and J dropped 1 base, with 11 bases sitting between them. Per germline, CDR1 MDHEN and CDR2 SYDVKM. CDR3 length: 13 amino acids. The CDR3 DNA reads TGTGCCAGCATATTACGGGGTTCCTACGAGCAGTACTTC. The encoded protein is CASILRGSYEQYF.

The gene calls are TRBV7-9 and TRBJ2-1; 8 nucleotides match TRBD2. The CDR3 runs 12 residues. Germline CDR1 reads SEHNR; CDR2 reads FQNEAQ (reference sequence). V gave up 5 bases and J gave up 10 bases; unmatched junction bases: 4. CDR3 in DNA: TGTGCCAGCAGCCAGCGGGGGATAGAGCAGTTCTTC. As protein: CASSQRGIEQFF.

The CDR3 DNA sequence: TGTGCCAGCAGACTACAAACAGGGGGTGGCTACGAGCAGTACTTC. This codes for CASRLQTGGGYEQYF. This chain connects TRBV28 to TRBJ2-7; 8 nucleotides line up with TRBD1. The CDR3 spans 15 residues. The germline V gene has CDR1 MDHEN and CDR2 SYDVKM. V lost 6 bases, J lost 3 bases, and 10 bases stayed unmatched.

CDR3 DNA: TGTGCCAGCAGCTTGACCGGGGTGGGCACTGAAGCTTTCTTT. Translation gives CASSLTGVGTEAFF. The rearrangement uses TRBV5-5 and TRBJ1-1; D gene uncertain. V was cut by 1 base and J by 4 bases, with 11 bases left in between. This CDR3 has 14 amino acids. The V gene's germline CDR1 is SGHKS and CDR2 YYEKEE (reference sequence).

The rearrangement links TRBV6-6 to TRBJ2-7; no clear D gene. The CDR3 runs 12 residues. CDR1 and CDR2 (germline): MNHNY, SVGAGI (reference sequence). The V end was cut by 5 bases, the J end by 3 bases, with 8 bases between. The CDR3 is CASSTLSYEQYF. For the CDR3, the DNA is TGTGCCAGCAGTACTTTGAGCTACGAGCAGTACTTC.

This chain uses TRBV21-1 with TRBJ2-1; the table's D gene call, TRBD2, was not cross checked with the DNA. TRBV21-1 is classified as a pseudogene. The CDR3 has 18 amino acids. CDR3 protein: CASSKLTRARFLYNEQFF. The DNA for the CDR3 is TGTGCCAGCAGCAAGCTGACTAGGGCCCGATTTCTCTACAATGAGCAGTTCTTC.